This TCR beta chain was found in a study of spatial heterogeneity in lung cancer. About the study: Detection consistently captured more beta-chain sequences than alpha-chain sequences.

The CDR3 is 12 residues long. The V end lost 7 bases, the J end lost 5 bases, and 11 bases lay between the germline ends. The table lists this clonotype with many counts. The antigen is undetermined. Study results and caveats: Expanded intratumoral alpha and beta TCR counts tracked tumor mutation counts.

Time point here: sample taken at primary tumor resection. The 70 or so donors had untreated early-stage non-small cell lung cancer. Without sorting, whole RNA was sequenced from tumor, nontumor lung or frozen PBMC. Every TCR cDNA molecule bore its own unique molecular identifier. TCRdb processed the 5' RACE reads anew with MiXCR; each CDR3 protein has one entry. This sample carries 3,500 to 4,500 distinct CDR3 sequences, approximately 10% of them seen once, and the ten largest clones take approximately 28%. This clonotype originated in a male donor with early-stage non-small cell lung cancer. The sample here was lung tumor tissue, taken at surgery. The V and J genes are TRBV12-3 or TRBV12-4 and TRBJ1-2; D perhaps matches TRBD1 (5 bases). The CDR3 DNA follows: TGTGCCAGCAACGGACGGGGGTATGGCTACACCTTC. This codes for CASNGRGYGYTF.